Below, 23 T cell receptor beta chains from the same sample are listed, as sequenced in a study of CD8+CD57+ T cells in acquired aplastic anemia. In patients chosen for sequencing, flow cytometry had shown CD8+CD57+ cell expansion. CDR3 and TCR beta VDJ profiling relied on a genomic DNA template. TCRdb re-derived calls from the reads in MiXCR, one entry per CDR3 protein. This table holds about 58,000 distinct CDR3 sequences, just over 55% found once. The sequenced material came from sorted CD4+, CD8+, or CD8+CD57+ T cells (not recorded which) from PBMCs. These receptors all stem from a human donor with aplastic anemia.

The chain recombines TRBV19 with TRBJ1-5; D remains unclear. V was trimmed by 5 bases and J by 4 bases, leaving 6 bases between them. Germline CDR1 reads LNHDA; CDR2 reads SQIVND (reference sequence). CDR3 length: 12 residues. The CDR3 DNA reads TGTGCCAGTAGTCCGATGAATCAGCCCCAGCATTTT. Its translation is CASSPMNQPQHF.

The V call is TRBV2, the J call TRBJ2-5; possible D gene TRBD1, 5 bases. The germline CDR1 and CDR2 sequences are SNHLY and FYNNEI. The V end lost 2 bases, the J end lost 3 bases, and 13 bases lay between the germline ends. The CDR3 has 15 amino acids. The CDR3 here is CASSERRTLKETQYF. CDR3 nucleotide sequence: TGTGCCAGCAGTGAACGGCGGACACTTAAAGAGACCCAGTACTTC.

V gene TRBV24-1 combines with J gene TRBJ1-1; no firm D call. V was trimmed by 5 bases and J by 2 bases, leaving 8 bases between them. In germline, CDR1 is KGHDR, CDR2 SFDVKD. The CDR3 has 13 amino acids. The CDR3 here is CATSGSSNTEAFF. CDR3 bases: TGTGCCACCAGTGGCAGCTCCAACACTGAAGCTTTCTTT.

The chain combines TRBV25-1 with TRBJ2-1; D is ambiguous. Deletions cut 3 bases from V and 13 bases from J, with 10 bases between. Germline CDR1 MGHDK, CDR2 SYGVNS. The CDR3 is 11 amino acids. The CDR3 sequence: CASSDTRRQFF. In DNA, the CDR3 is TGTGCCAGCAGTGATACCCGTCGACAGTTCTTC. The full variable domain, completed using reference TRBV25-1 and TRBJ2-1, is EADIYQTPRYLVIGTGKKITLECSQTMGHDKMYWYQQDPGMELHLIHYSYGVNSTEKGDLSSESTVSRIRTEHFPLTLESARPSHTSQYLCASSDTRRQFFGPGTRLTVL.

V gene TRBV4-3 combines with J gene TRBJ2-7; 7 bases agree with TRBD1. The CDR3 extends over 16 amino acids. Trimming removed 1 base from V and 2 bases from J; junction bases left unmatched: 8. The germline CDR1 and CDR2 sequences are LGHNA and YSLEER. For the CDR3, the DNA is TGCGCCAGCAGCCAAGTCCTCGGACAGGCCACCTACGAGCAGTACTTC. Amino acids: CASSQVLGQATYEQYF.

The chain recombines TRBV24-1 with TRBJ1-2, with D possibly matching TRBD1 (6 bases). This CDR3 region has 13 residues. Germline loops: CDR1 KGHDR, CDR2 SFDVKD. Trimming stripped 2 bases from V and 5 bases from J, with 8 bases between. The CDR3 loop is CATSDSTGYGYTF. The CDR3 nucleotides read TGTGCCACCAGTGATTCCACAGGGTATGGCTACACCTTC.

This clonotype was observed a handful of times. The chain uses TRBV4-3 and TRBJ2-2; the D is unclear. V was trimmed by 0 bases and J by 8 bases, leaving 13 bases between them. The CDR3 has 15 residues. Germline CDR1 and CDR2: LGHNA and YSLEER. The CDR3 DNA sequence: TGCGCCAGCAGCCAAGATTTGGGGTTAGGAGGGGAGCTGTTTTTT. Amino acid sequence: CASSQDLGLGGELFF.

Many counts were recorded for this clonotype. The chain joins TRBV5-1 to TRBJ1-1; D gene ambiguous. The germline gives CDR1 SGHRS, CDR2 YFSETQ. The CDR3 is 12 residues long. V gave up 1 base and J gave up 5 bases, with 6 bases separating them. The CDR3 nucleotides are TGCGCCAGCAGCTTGTCTGGGACTGAAGCTTTCTTT. Amino acids: CASSLSGTEAFF.

The rearrangement joins TRBV10-3 to TRBJ1-1, with a possible D match to TRBD1 (5 bases). Trimming left V 4 bases short and J 4 bases short, with 19 bases between. Germline V lookup: CDR1 ENHRY, CDR2 SYGVKD. The CDR3 has 16 residues. The CDR3 DNA is TGTGCCATCAGTGGAGCTGAGGGGAAGTGGGGCACTGAAGCTTTCTTT. Translating it yields CAISGAEGKWGTEAFF.

This chain connects TRBV7-9 to TRBJ2-5, with D perhaps matching TRBD2 (6 bases). V lost 5 bases and J lost 9, with 10 bases in between. This CDR3 is built from 11 residues. The germline gives CDR1 SEHNR, CDR2 FQNEAQ (reference sequence). The CDR3 loop reads CASSPGGSQYF. The CDR3 coding sequence is TGTGCCAGCAGCCCAGGAGGGTCCCAGTACTTC.

Comments on this clonotype: The conserved closing phenylalanine or tryptophan is absent in this CDR3, likely reflecting a read error. The J gene is TRBJ1-1, the V gene TRBV29-1, with D possibly matching TRBD1 (5 bases). The CDR3 runs to 11 residues. From germline, CDR1 is SQVTM and CDR2 ANQGSEA. The CDR3 sequence is CGVDRQTEAFS. Written as DNA, the CDR3 is TGCGGCGTTGATCGACAGACTGAAGCTTTCTCT.

The gene calls are TRBV7-2 and TRBJ1-1, with D hard to call. This CDR3 region has 14 residues. From germline, CDR1 is SGHTA and CDR2 FQGNSA. The V end lost 1 base, the J end lost 6 bases, and 12 bases lay between the germline ends. This chain's CDR3 is CASSLVGRSSEAFF. The CDR3 DNA reads as TGTGCCAGCAGCTTAGTGGGCAGGAGCTCTGAAGCTTTCTTT.

The genes are TRBV19 and TRBJ1-2; D unclear. Germline V gives CDR1 LNHDA, CDR2 SQIVND (reference sequence). The CDR3 is made up of 13 amino acids. The CDR3 DNA reads TGTGTCGGTAGTATCGCAGCTAACTATGGCTACACCTTC. Translated, it gives CVGSIAANYGYTF.

The chain has TRBV27 and TRBJ1-1, with 9 bases matching TRBD1. This CDR3 contains 15 residues. J lost 6 bases, V lost 2 bases, and 7 bases had no gene match. The germline gives CDR1 MNHEY, CDR2 SMNVEV (reference sequence). The CDR3 loop is CASSLTGTGKSEAFF. CDR3 nucleotides: TGTGCCAGCAGTTTAACCGGGACAGGGAAATCTGAAGCTTTCTTT.

The rearrangement uses TRBV2 and TRBJ2-7; D is perhaps TRBD2 (6 bases). Trimming took 7 bases from V and 7 from J, leaving 11 bases between them. Germline V gives CDR1 SNHLY, CDR2 FYNNEI. This CDR3 region has 11 residues. CDR3 residues: CASTGAAEQYF. For the CDR3, the DNA is TGTGCCAGCACGGGAGCGGCTGAGCAGTACTTC.

The chain is built from TRBV10-3 and TRBJ2-1; 7 bases align to TRBD1. Germline V lookup: CDR1 ENHRY, CDR2 SYGVKD. Trimming cost V 2 bases and J 6 bases; bases outside gene matches: 4. The CDR3 contains 14 residues. This chain's CDR3 is CAISERRQGNEQFF. CDR3 bases: TGTGCCATCAGTGAGCGCCGACAGGGCAATGAGCAGTTCTTC.

The V and J genes are TRBV25-1 and TRBJ1-4, with a weak D call TRBD1 (6 bases). CDR1 and CDR2 from the germline V gene are MGHDK and SYGVNS. V lost 1 base, J lost 0 bases, and 9 bases lay in between. The CDR3 extends over 16 amino acids. CDR3 protein: CASSESTGTTNEKLFF. In DNA, the CDR3 is TGTGCCAGCAGTGAATCTACAGGGACAACTAATGAAAAACTGTTTTTT.

This clonotype was recorded a few times. The chain recombines TRBV10-1 with TRBJ1-1; the D is unclear. Germline V gives CDR1 WNHNN, CDR2 SYGVQD (reference sequence). CDR3 length equals 14 residues. Trimming pared 0 bases from V and 1 base from J, leaving 6 bases between. The CDR3: CASSESSRNTEAFF. CDR3 in DNA: TGCGCCAGCAGTGAGTCATCACGGAACACTGAAGCTTTCTTT.

This clonotype was picked up one time. The chain couples TRBV7-2 to TRBJ1-6, with 7 bases matching TRBD1. CDR1 and CDR2 from the germline V gene are SGHTA and FQGNSA. The length of the CDR3 is 15 residues. V dropped 5 bases and J dropped 6; count of bases not matched to a gene: 7. CDR3 protein: CASSERQGSNSPLHF. Here the CDR3 DNA reads TGTGCCAGCAGCGAACGACAGGGTTCTAATTCACCCCTCCACTTT.

The V and J genes are TRBV9 and TRBJ1-6; D unclear. Germline loops: CDR1 SGDLS, CDR2 YYNGEE. V lost 6 bases and J 3 bases, leaving 7 bases between the germline ends. CDR3 length equals 13 residues. The CDR3 region has the DNA TGTGCCAGCAATGGACTCTATAATTCACCCCTCCACTTT. It specifies CASNGLYNSPLHF.

Details on this clonotype: A much larger clone differs from this one at a single base, so this may be a read error. This chain links TRBV30 with TRBJ1-1, with TRBD1 matching over 7 bases. The CDR3 is made up of 11 amino acids. After removal of 4 bases from V and 12 bases from J, the junction contained 8 bases not matched to a gene. Germline values: CDR1 GTSNPN, CDR2 SVGIG (reference sequence). In nucleotides, the CDR3 is TGTGCCTGGACCCCCGGGACAGAAACTTTCTTT. Protein product: CAWTPGTETFF.

A remark on this clonotype: One end of the junction is discordant with germline, which a read error may explain. The chain employs TRBV15 and TRBJ2-5, with D possibly TRBD2 on 6 matching bases. Germline CDR1 and CDR2: LNHNV and YYDKDF (reference sequence). The CDR3 loop spans 15 amino acids. As DNA, the CDR3 is TGTGCCACCAGCAGAGAATGGGGGGACCAAGAGACCCAGGACTTC. Protein product: CATSREWGDQETQDF.

The chain combines TRBV24-1 with TRBJ2-7; D tentatively fits TRBD1 or TRBD2 (5 bases each). Germline CDR1 reads KGHDR; CDR2 reads SFDVKD. This CDR3 region has 15 residues. Trimming removed 0 bases from V and 5 bases from J, with 13 bases in between. Written as DNA, the CDR3 is TGTGCCACCAGTGATTTGCACGAGGGGCCGAACGAGCAGTACGTC. As protein: CATSDLHEGPNEQYV.